This T cell receptor (beta chain) was sequenced during a study of shared clonotypes between healthy human individuals. The overall study: Contributing individuals were two females and three males aged 18 to 49.

None of the donors, who were healthy HIV-negative adults, had recently had acute infections or vaccinations. Comments on this clone: The antigen remains unidentified. A read error likely explains this, since a far larger clone differs by one base. This sample includes further DNA sequences coding for the same CDR3.

Libraries were prepared by immunoSEQ multiplex PCR; TCRdb keeps only in-frame clonotypes and omits some of them. The sample consists of more than 400,000 clones, more than 65% of them appearing once. Study-wide points: Sampling involved blood alone; tissue repertoires likely differ.

Material for sequencing was PBMCs. This sequence was found in a woman between 40 and 55 years old in good health. Some clones in this sample may be carry-over from other donors' samples.

CDR3 loop: CASSQDRAGGPVF. CDR3 nucleotide sequence: TGCGCCAGCAGCCAAGATAGGGCGGGAGGGCCTGTCTTT. The chain employs TRBV4-3 and TRBJ2-4; 9 bases are a match to TRBD2. The CDR3 runs to 13 residues. CDR1 and CDR2 from the germline V gene are LGHNA and YSLEER.